The entry below gives a single T cell receptor beta chain sequence along with its context. Original analysis: Reference gene primers were amplified, and this amplification served to estimate nucleated cell counts. Only in-frame clones appear in the TCRdb table, and some are missing; sequencing was by immunoSEQ multiplex PCR. The DNA was the basis for D and trimming; V, J and clone size are from that table. The repertoire includes about 200,000 clones, around four fifths of them detected once, and roughly 27% sits in the top ten. This specimen comes from a study of blood T cell repertoires in COVID-19. Study information: The United States, Italy and Spain supplied acute and convalescent COVID-19 samples. Sources were T cells, B-cell-depleted T cells, or PBMCs; the material itself was cDNA or gDNA.

Input material: peripheral blood. The sequence came from a man in his forties with acute or convalescent COVID-19.

DNA of the CDR3: TGTGCCAGCAGTTACGGGACTAGCGGATACGAGCAGTACTTC. This encodes CASSYGTSGYEQYF. The rearrangement links TRBV6-2 or TRBV6-3 to TRBJ2-7, with 11 bases aligning to TRBD2. This CDR3 is 14 amino acids long. V was clipped by 2 bases and J by 4 bases; unmatched bases: 1. The germline CDR1 and CDR2 sequences are MNHEY and SVGEGT.